The clone carrying this TCR beta chain was detected a few times. Its target is not known. This entry belongs to a study of identical twins. Study results and limitations: Within cord blood, abundant beta clonotypes carried fewer insertions, but memory repertoires showed no such trend.

TCRdb passed the 5' RACE reads through MiXCR, listing each CDR3 protein once. The data show 260,000 or so distinct CDR3 sequences, approximately 7.8% seen once. Looked up from germline, CDR1 is LNHNV and CDR2 is YYDKDF (reference sequence). The length of the CDR3 is 14 residues. Unmatched junction bases numbered 8, after V lost 6 bases and J lost 9 bases. The same specimen was also included in a second study, on yellow fever vaccine responses in identical twins. This second report adds: Twins reportedly mounted vaccine T cell responses that seemed partly convergent, partly personalized.

The rearrangement joins TRBV15 to TRBJ2-1, with 10 bases lining up with TRBD2. The sequence was collected from a woman aged 18-30 years in good health. Sequenced: CD8+ T cells sorted from blood. The DNA for the CDR3 is TGTGCCACCAGTCAAAGCGGGGGGGCCGTTGAGCAGTTCTTC. It codes for CATSQSGGAVEQFF. Full variable domain (rest looked up from reference TRBV15 and TRBJ2-1): DAMVIQNPRYQVTQFGKPVTLSCSQTLNHNVMYWYQQKSSQAPKLLFHYYDKDFNNEADTPDNFQSRRPNTSFCFLDIRSPGLGDTAMYLCATSQSGGAVEQFFGPGTRLTVL.